Each of the 13 T cell receptor beta chains below was sequenced from the same sample in a study of cytomegalovirus exposure and HLA in healthy donors. With 60 Vbeta and 13 Jbeta primers, the PCR was carried out. Repertoires were generated with immunoSEQ multiplex PCR, while TCRdb's copy carries only in-frame clones and drops some. Of around 150,000 clones in the sample, less than 80% are singletons; the top ten hold about 3.9%. The source material was PBMCs. All receptors derive from a man in his fifties or sixties in good health and CMV-seropositive.

The V gene is TRBV13, the J gene TRBJ1-1; 12 nucleotides align to TRBD1. The germline gives CDR1 PRHDT, CDR2 FYEKMQ (reference sequence). The CDR3 covers 17 residues. The V gene end was trimmed by 5 bases and the J gene end by 0 bases; junction bases not matched to a gene: 7. In nucleotides, the CDR3 is TGTGCCAGCAGCGCGGGACAGGGGGCGTCATTGAACACTGAAGCTTTCTTT. Amino acid sequence: CASSAGQGASLNTEAFF.

The rearrangement links TRBV6-1 to TRBJ2-7, with D perhaps TRBD1 (6 bases). V lost 3 bases and J lost 5, with 8 bases in between. The CDR3 has 12 amino acids. Germline CDR1 and CDR2: MNHNS and SASEGT. CDR3 sequence: CASSEDRHEQYF. DNA for the CDR3: TGTGCCAGCAGTGAGGACAGACACGAGCAGTACTTC.

This clone has just one count. The chain joins TRBV7-9 to TRBJ2-1; TRBD1 might be the D (5 bases). This CDR3 has 12 residues. V lost 5 bases and J 9 bases, leaving 11 bases between the germline ends. CDR1 and CDR2 from the germline V gene are SEHNR and FQNEAQ (reference sequence). The CDR3 nucleotides are TGTGCCAGCAGCCAAGGGGCACTTGAGCAGTTCTTC. Translated, it gives CASSQGALEQFF.

The genes are TRBV7-8 and TRBJ2-7; 9 nucleotides line up with TRBD1. The CDR3 is 16 amino acids. In germline, CDR1 is SGHVS, CDR2 FQNEAQ. Trimming removed 3 bases from V and 4 bases from J; junction bases left unmatched: 10. The DNA for the CDR3 is TGTGCCAGCAGCTTCCTTAGGGGACAGGGATCTTACGAGCAGTACTTC. Its protein is CASSFLRGQGSYEQYF.

The V gene is TRBV29-1, the J gene TRBJ2-3; unclear D gene. The CDR3 totals 10 residues. With 7 bases removed from V and 6 bases from J, the gap between germline ends came to 8 bases. Germline lookup yields CDR1 SQVTM and CDR2 ANQGSEA. The CDR3 DNA sequence: TGCAGCGCCCACTGGGATACGCAGTATTTT. This encodes CSAHWDTQYF.

This clone was seen more than once but under ten times. The rearrangement joins TRBV7-3 to TRBJ2-1, with TRBD2 matching 9 bases. This CDR3 is built from 17 residues. Per the germline V gene, CDR1 is SGHTA and CDR2 is FQGTGA. Trimming at V came to 1 base and at J to 0 bases, leaving 4 bases not matched to a gene. The CDR3 is CASSLRGTSSSYNEQFF. The CDR3, as DNA: TGTGCCAGCAGCTTAAGAGGGACTAGCAGCTCCTACAATGAGCAGTTCTTC.

This clone has a handful of counts. The rearrangement uses TRBV7-3 and TRBJ2-3, with 9 bases fitting TRBD1. Germline CDR1 is SGHTA and CDR2 is FQGTGA. The CDR3 is 16 amino acids. The V segment lost 5 bases and the J segment 1 base; nucleotides outside the gene matches: 7. The CDR3 here is CASSLARTGGTDTQYF. The CDR3 DNA sequence: TGTGCCAGCAGCCTAGCCCGGACAGGGGGCACAGATACGCAGTATTTT.

The sample holds one count of this clone. The genes are TRBV19 and TRBJ2-7; D might be TRBD2 (5 bases). Trimming removed 6 bases at V and 6 bases at J, with 15 bases between. The V gene's germline CDR1 is LNHDA and CDR2 SQIVND (reference sequence). The CDR3 extends over 13 amino acids. The CDR3 DNA reads as TGTGCCAGTAGGGGATCCGGGCGGGCCGAGCAGTACTTC. This encodes CASRGSGRAEQYF.

This clone has a handful of counts. The V gene is TRBV11-2, the J gene TRBJ2-1, with D tentatively TRBD2 (6 bases). V was pared by 5 bases and J by 3 bases, with 14 bases between. The CDR3 is made up of 15 amino acids. The germline CDR1 and CDR2 sequences are SGHAT and FQNNGV. CDR3 loop: CASSLAVRDYNEQFF. CDR3 coding DNA: TGTGCCAGCAGCCTAGCCGTGCGGGACTACAATGAGCAGTTCTTC.

The gene calls are TRBV6-5 and TRBJ2-5; 7 bases align to TRBD2. V gave up 6 bases and J gave up 6 bases; unmatched junction bases: 7. Germline loops: CDR1 MNHEY, CDR2 SVGAGI. The CDR3 totals 13 residues. The CDR3 reads CASRPPGGKTQYF. In DNA, the CDR3 is TGTGCCAGCAGACCGCCCGGGGGGAAGACCCAGTACTTC.

The chain has TRBV7-8 and TRBJ1-2, with TRBD1 identical over 8 bases. Unmatched junction bases numbered 6, after V lost 1 base and J lost 5 bases. This CDR3 region has 15 residues. CDR1 and CDR2 (germline): SGHVS, FQNEAQ. The CDR3 region has the DNA TGTGCCAGCAGCTTAGGCGGACAGGGCGAATATGGCTACACCTTC. The encoded protein is CASSLGGQGEYGYTF.

J is TRBJ1-6 and V is TRBV2; TRBD1 matches at 7 bases. Germline V gene data show CDR1 as SNHLY and CDR2 as FYNNEI. The CDR3 is 14 amino acids. Germline trimming cut 5 bases from V and 16 bases from J; bases unmatched to any gene: 14. CDR3 sequence: CASSLNPGTGALHF. In nucleotides, the CDR3 is TGTGCCAGCAGTCTCAACCCTGGTACAGGGGCGCTCCACTTT.

This sequence joins TRBV4-2 and TRBJ1-2; D is unresolved. The CDR3 is made up of 14 amino acids. CDR1 LGHNA and CDR2 YNFKEQ come from the germline V gene. With 0 bases removed from V and 4 bases from J, the gap between germline ends came to 9 bases. CDR3 residues: CASSQEAGIYGYTF. For the CDR3, the DNA is TGTGCCAGCAGCCAAGAGGCGGGAATCTATGGCTACACCTTC.